The 32 T cell receptor beta chains in this list originate from one sample, sequenced in a study of vaccination and CD4 T cells after COVID-19. Treatment specified: 10-day PBMC culture with coronavirus spike peptide pools or control peptides (ViraFEST assay). Scientists ran DNA taken from cultured CD4+ T cells through the Oncomine TCR Beta short-read assay for sequencing. TCRdb reanalysed the PCR reads using MiXCR and keeps one entry per CDR3 protein. The data contain some 4,900 distinct CDR3 sequences, over 25% of them singletons. Antigens for these TCRs are unknown. Sequences were derived from CD4+ T cells from blood, cultured in vitro, sampled after SARS-CoV-2 vaccination. These receptors all stem from a human donor who had recovered from COVID-19.

In its sample, this clonotype ranks as medium-sized. Here the CDR3 DNA reads TGCAGTGCTAGAGATCCAGGGACAGGGAGCTACGAGCAGTACTTC. Its protein product is CSARDPGTGSYEQYF. V is TRBV20-1 and J is TRBJ2-7; the match to TRBD1 covers 9 bases. Germline-derived CDR1 and CDR2 are DFQATT and SNEGSKA (reference sequence). J lost 3 bases, V lost 0 bases, and 6 bases had no gene match. There are 15 residues in the CDR3.

This clonotype appeared a few times. The J gene is TRBJ2-3, the V gene TRBV10-1; possibly TRBD1 for D (6 bases). V lost 6 bases and J lost 6, with 13 bases in between. CDR3 length: 13 residues. CDR1 WNHNN and CDR2 SYGVQD come from the germline V gene (reference sequence). For the CDR3, the DNA is TGCGCCAGCAGGGACACAGGGATGGATACGCAGTATTTT. Its translation is CASRDTGMDTQYF.

This chain joins TRBV20-1 and TRBJ1-3; no clear D. Per germline, CDR1 DFQATT and CDR2 SNEGSKA (reference sequence). The CDR3 sequence is 17 residues long. Trimming shortened V by 3 bases and J by 0 bases, and 18 bases separated the two germline ends. CDR3 bases: TGCAGTGCTAGGAGTTTGTTAGAGACAAACTCTGGAAACACCATATATTTT. As protein: CSARSLLETNSGNTIYF.

The chain is built from TRBV7-9 and TRBJ2-7; D is perhaps TRBD1 (5 bases). The CDR3 spans 14 residues. Germline values: CDR1 SEHNR, CDR2 FQNEAQ (reference sequence). Deletions cut 4 bases from V and 2 bases from J, with 12 bases between. This CDR3 is CASSSTGAPYEQYF. CDR3 in DNA: TGTGCCAGCAGCTCCACAGGAGCCCCCTACGAGCAGTACTTC.

The chain couples TRBV20-1 to TRBJ2-1, with 10 positions matching TRBD2. This CDR3 has 15 residues. Germline CDR1 is DFQATT and CDR2 is SNEGSKA (reference sequence). The J segment lost 7 bases and the V segment lost 3 bases, leaving 9 bases of the junction unmatched. In nucleotides, the CDR3 is TGCAGTGCTAGGAGCGCTAGCGGGAGCGGTAATGAGCAGTTCTTC. The encoded protein is CSARSASGSGNEQFF.

In its sample, this clonotype is medium-sized (0.01 to 0.1%). The chain links TRBV20-1 to TRBJ2-5; 10 bases agree with TRBD1. The germline CDR1 and CDR2 sequences are DFQATT and SNEGSKA (reference sequence). The junction had 13 bases not matched to a gene; V was cut back by 3 bases and J by 9 bases. This CDR3 spans 15 amino acids. The CDR3 region has the DNA TGCAGTGCTAGCCCCGGGACAGGGGCCAAGGGGGCCCAGTACTTC. This sequence encodes CSASPGTGAKGAQYF.

This chain joins TRBV4-3 and TRBJ1-6, with D possibly TRBD1 on 6 matching bases. CDR3 length: 16 amino acids. CDR1 is LGHNA and CDR2 is YSLEER in the germline V gene. The V end was cut by 0 bases, the J end by 6 bases, with 12 bases between. The CDR3 nucleotides are TGCGCCAGCAGCCAAGATTTACAGGGTAGTAATTCACCCCTCCACTTT. This gives the protein CASSQDLQGSNSPLHF.

V is TRBV19 and J is TRBJ2-5, with D perhaps matching TRBD1 (6 bases). Germline CDR1 is LNHDA and CDR2 is SQIVND (reference sequence). The V end lost 9 bases, the J end lost 2 bases, and 19 bases lay between the germline ends. This CDR3 is built from 15 residues. CDR3 in DNA: TGTGCCAGCCAAAGAACAGGGAGCAGACAAGAGACCCAGTACTTC. It is translated as CASQRTGSRQETQYF.

V gene TRBV12-3 or TRBV12-4 combines with J gene TRBJ2-6; no reliable D call. The CDR3 is 13 amino acids. V shed 9 bases and J shed 3 bases, with 9 bases lying between them. CDR3 region: CASRVDGANVLTF. As DNA, the CDR3 is TGTGCCAGTCGGGTGGATGGGGCCAACGTCCTGACTTTC.

This clonotype appeared a few times. The rearrangement joins TRBV20-1 to TRBJ2-7, with 11 bases matching TRBD2. This CDR3 spans 15 amino acids. Looked up from germline, CDR1 is DFQATT and CDR2 is SNEGSKA (reference sequence). The V gene end was trimmed by 5 bases and the J gene end by 7 bases; junction bases not matched to a gene: 13. The CDR3 here is CSAPRSSGGPREQYF. In nucleotides, the CDR3 is TGCAGTGCTCCCCGTTCTAGCGGGGGGCCGAGGGAGCAGTACTTC.

By share, this clonotype ranks as medium-sized. This chain uses TRBV20-1 with TRBJ1-2, with D unclear. This CDR3 comprises 13 residues. Trimming removed 0 bases from V and 7 bases from J, with 12 bases in between. Germline CDR1 reads DFQATT; CDR2 reads SNEGSKA (reference sequence). CDR3 loop: CSARDSRIGGYTF. DNA of the CDR3: TGCAGTGCTAGAGATTCTAGGATAGGTGGCTACACCTTC.

Only a few counts were recorded for this clonotype. The CDR3 here is CASTHAGTGPYEQYF. CDR3 DNA: TGTGCCAGCACTCATGCCGGGACAGGTCCCTACGAGCAGTACTTC. The V call is TRBV6-1, the J call TRBJ2-7; TRBD1 agrees at 8 bases. After removal of 7 bases from V and 2 bases from J, the junction contained 10 bases not matched to a gene. CDR1 and CDR2 from the germline V gene are MNHNS and SASEGT. The CDR3 extends over 15 amino acids.

This chain uses TRBV7-3 with TRBJ2-3, with 9 bases identical to TRBD2. Trimming took 2 bases from V and 6 from J; bases not matched to a gene: 6. The CDR3 has 15 residues. Per germline, CDR1 SGHTA and CDR2 FQGTGA. CDR3 DNA sequence: TGTGCCAGCAGCTTACGGGGCGGGGGGGCCGATACGCAGTATTTT. It translates to CASSLRGGGADTQYF.

By its share, this clonotype is medium-sized. This chain connects TRBV7-3 to TRBJ2-5; D is perhaps TRBD1 or TRBD2 (5 bases each). Trimming removed 1 base at V and 1 base at J, with 10 bases between. In germline, CDR1 is SGHTA, CDR2 FQGTGA. The CDR3 runs 15 residues. The CDR3 protein is CASSLNGASQETQYF. DNA for the CDR3: TGTGCCAGCAGCTTAAACGGGGCGTCCCAAGAGACCCAGTACTTC.

V usage is TRBV28 and J usage is TRBJ2-7, with 9 bases fitting TRBD2. V shed 6 bases, J shed 3 bases, and the junction held 9 bases outside the gene matches. CDR1 and CDR2 from the germline V gene are MDHEN and SYDVKM. The CDR3 covers 15 residues. The CDR3 sequence: CASSWGLAGFYEQYF. CDR3 DNA: TGTGCCAGCAGCTGGGGGCTAGCGGGGTTCTACGAGCAGTACTTC.

By sample share, this clonotype is large. The chain recombines TRBV28 with TRBJ1-5; D ambiguous. This CDR3 spans 13 amino acids. Trimming shortened V by 5 bases and J by 7 bases, and 12 bases separated the two germline ends. The germline V gene has CDR1 MDHEN and CDR2 SYDVKM. CDR3 sequence: CASSTGMRQPQHF. The CDR3 DNA sequence: TGTGCCAGCAGTACGGGTATGAGGCAGCCCCAGCATTTT.

This clonotype was seen a few times. CDR3 amino acids: CASSYDRANTEAFF. The CDR3 nucleotides are TGTGCCAGCAGTTACGACAGGGCGAACACTGAAGCTTTCTTT. The chain joins TRBV6-5 to TRBJ1-1; 7 bases agree with TRBD1. After removal of 2 bases from V and 1 base from J, the junction contained 1 base not matched to a gene. Germline assignment: CDR1 MNHEY and CDR2 SVGAGI. CDR3 size: 14 residues.

This clonotype came up a few times. The CDR3 protein is CASSSGLGRAFF. The CDR3 nucleotides read TGTGCCAGCAGCTCGGGACTAGGACGGGCTTTCTTT. J is TRBJ1-1 and V is TRBV7-8, with D perhaps TRBD1 (5 bases). This CDR3 region has 12 residues. The V gene lost 4 bases and the J gene lost 11 bases, with 14 bases spanning the gap. Germline loops: CDR1 SGHVS, CDR2 FQNEAQ.

The chain joins TRBV4-1 to TRBJ2-5, with 8 bases that match TRBD2. J lost 5 bases, V lost 0 bases, and 8 bases had no gene match. The CDR3 has 16 amino acids. Germline CDR1 and CDR2: MGHRA and YSYEKL. The CDR3 DNA follows: TGCGCCAGCAGCCAAGATGCGGGACTAGGATTGGAGACCCAGTACTTC. Amino acid sequence: CASSQDAGLGLETQYF.

This clonotype is categorized as medium-sized (0.01 to 0.1%). The V gene is TRBV6-1, the J gene TRBJ2-7; 10 bases agree with TRBD1. J gave up 6 bases and V 11 bases, and 13 bases lay outside the gene matches. Germline-derived CDR1 and CDR2 are MNHNS and SASEGT. This CDR3 is built from 14 residues. CDR3 sequence: CALGSGGQGREQYF. The CDR3 bases are TGTGCCCTCGGCTCGGGGGGACAGGGGCGCGAGCAGTACTTC.

Concerning this clonotype itself: Given a much more abundant clone one base away, this may be a read error. This rearrangement joins TRBV7-9 to TRBJ2-7; 8 bases line up with TRBD1. The CDR3 contains 15 residues. Germline V gene data show CDR1 as SEHNR and CDR2 as FQNEAQ (reference sequence). This chain's CDR3 is CASSISRGLPYEQCF. The CDR3 region has the DNA TGTGCCAGCAGCATATCCAGGGGGCTCCCCTACGAGCAGTGCTTC.

The CDR3 spells CASSSQGSIYEQYF. CDR3 nucleotide sequence: TGTGCCAGCAGCTCACAGGGGAGCATCTACGAGCAGTACTTC. The genes are TRBV11-2 and TRBJ2-7; 7 bases are shared with TRBD1. With 4 bases clipped from V and 3 bases from J, the junction kept 6 bases outside the gene matches. Germline values: CDR1 SGHAT, CDR2 FQNNGV. This CDR3 comprises 14 residues. Full variable domain (outside the CDR3, taken from reference TRBV11-2 and TRBJ2-7): EAGVAQSPRYKIIEKRQSVAFWCNPISGHATLYWYQQILGQGPKLLIQFQNNGVVDDSQLPKDRFSAERLKGVDSTLKIQPAKLEDSAVYLCASSSQGSIYEQYFGPGTRLTVT.

The rearrangement uses TRBV6-1 and TRBJ2-1; possible D gene TRBD2, 6 bases. Trimming took off 2 bases at V and 8 bases at J, with 22 bases between the two ends. The germline V gene has CDR1 MNHNS and CDR2 SASEGT. The length of the CDR3 is 17 residues. The CDR3 DNA follows: TGTGCCAGCAGTGAACGGGCGGAGGGAGGCGGTTTTGATGAGCAGTTCTTC. Its protein is CASSERAEGGGFDEQFF.

The gene calls are TRBV10-2 and TRBJ2-7; D may be TRBD1 (6 bases). The CDR3 consists of 11 residues. Germline V gene data show CDR1 as WSHSY and CDR2 as SAAADI. Trimming stripped 6 bases from V and 12 bases from J, with 15 bases between. CDR3 DNA: TGCGCCAGCAGCAACCCGGGACAAGTGTACTTC. Residues: CASSNPGQVYF.

The chain joins TRBV6-2 or TRBV6-3 to TRBJ2-7, with 10 bases aligning to TRBD2. Looked up from germline, CDR1 is MNHEY and CDR2 is SVGEGT. This CDR3 comprises 16 residues. V dropped 6 bases and J dropped 3; count of bases not matched to a gene: 11. The CDR3 nucleotides read TGTGCCAGCAGGCCTCCTCTAGGACTAGCGGTCTACGAGCAGTACTTC. It codes for CASRPPLGLAVYEQYF.

This clonotype has only a few counts. The chain employs TRBV6-1 and TRBJ2-3; no firm D call. V dropped 4 bases and J dropped 3 bases, with 5 bases sitting between them. The CDR3 sequence is 12 residues long. CDR1 is MNHNS and CDR2 is SASEGT in the germline V gene. CDR3 sequence reads: CASSVTTDTQYF. The CDR3 DNA is TGTGCCAGCAGTGTAACTACAGATACGCAGTATTTT.

The chain links TRBV7-6 to TRBJ2-1; TRBD2 matches at 7 bases. CDR1 SGHVS and CDR2 FNYEAQ come from the germline V gene. The ends lost 1 base at V and 7 bases at J; junction bases unmatched: 16. The CDR3 has 18 residues. The CDR3 DNA reads TGTGCCAGCAGCTTAGGCCTACTAGCGCCAGGAGGGGTTAATGAGCAGTTCTTC. It is translated as CASSLGLLAPGGVNEQFF.

The gene calls are TRBV2 and TRBJ1-1; D gene uncertain. The CDR3 extends over 13 amino acids. V was pared by 6 bases and J by 2 bases, with 10 bases between. The germline V gene encodes CDR1 SNHLY and CDR2 FYNNEI. CDR3 DNA: TGTGCCAGCAGGAGAGCCGCCAACACTGAAGCTTTCTTT. Its protein is CASRRAANTEAFF.

This clonotype turned up a few times. The chain recombines TRBV10-3 with TRBJ1-2; TRBD1 agrees at 7 bases. The V segment lost 6 bases and the J segment 4 bases; nucleotides outside the gene matches: 11. This CDR3 region has 15 residues. Germline V gene lookup returns CDR1 ENHRY and CDR2 SYGVKD. CDR3 in amino acids: CAIRGAEDRAYGYTF. DNA for the CDR3: TGTGCCATCAGGGGGGCGGAAGACAGGGCCTATGGCTACACCTTC.

This clonotype was recorded a few times. The rearrangement uses TRBV6-1 and TRBJ2-3; D is unresolved. V lost 6 bases to trimming and J lost 3 bases, with 13 bases between them. Germline V lookup: CDR1 MNHNS, CDR2 SASEGT. The length of the CDR3 is 14 residues. CDR3 nucleotide sequence: TGTGCCAGCAGAGACGTGGGTGGGACAGATACGCAGTATTTT. Amino acid sequence: CASRDVGGTDTQYF.

V gene TRBV7-2 combines with J gene TRBJ2-7; D is uncertain. Trimming shortened V by 5 bases and J by 7 bases, and 27 bases separated the two germline ends. Germline V gene data show CDR1 as SGHTA and CDR2 as FQGNSA. The CDR3 spans 17 residues. CDR3 loop: CASSNGRTAPPPREQYF. CDR3 sequence (DNA): TGTGCCAGCAGCAATGGACGGACGGCGCCGCCCCCGAGGGAGCAGTACTTC.

The gene calls are TRBV5-4 and TRBJ2-7; TRBD2 agrees at 7 bases. This CDR3 contains 18 residues. V shed 5 bases, J shed 1 base, and the junction held 18 bases outside the gene matches. Germline CDR1 SGHNT, CDR2 YYREEE (reference sequence). Here the CDR3 DNA reads TGTGCCAGCAGACGTTGGGGGGGGGTTTCGGGAACTTCCTACGAGCAGTACTTC. Translated, it gives CASRRWGGVSGTSYEQYF.